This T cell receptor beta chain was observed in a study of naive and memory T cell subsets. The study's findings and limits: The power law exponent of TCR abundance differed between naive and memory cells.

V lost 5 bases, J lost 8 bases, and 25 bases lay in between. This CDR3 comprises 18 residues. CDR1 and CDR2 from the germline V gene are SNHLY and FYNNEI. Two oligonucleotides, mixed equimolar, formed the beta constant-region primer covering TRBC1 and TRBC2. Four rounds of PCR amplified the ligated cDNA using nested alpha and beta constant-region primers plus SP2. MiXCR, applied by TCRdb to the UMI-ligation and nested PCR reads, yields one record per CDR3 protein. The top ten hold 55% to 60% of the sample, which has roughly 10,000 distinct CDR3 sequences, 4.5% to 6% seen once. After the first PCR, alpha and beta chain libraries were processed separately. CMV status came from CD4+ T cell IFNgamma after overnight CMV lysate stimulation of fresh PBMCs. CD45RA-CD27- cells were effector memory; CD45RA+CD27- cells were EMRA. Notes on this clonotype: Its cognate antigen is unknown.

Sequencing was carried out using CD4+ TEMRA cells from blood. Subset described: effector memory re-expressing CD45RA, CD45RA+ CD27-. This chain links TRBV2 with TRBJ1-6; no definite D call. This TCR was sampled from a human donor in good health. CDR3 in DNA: TGTGCCAGCAGTACCTTAGGTCCTGGTAACCCTATGGATTCACCCCTCCACTTT. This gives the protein CASSTLGPGNPMDSPLHF.